The 26 T cell receptor beta chains below all came from one sample that was sequenced in a study of blood T cell repertoires in COVID-19. Some clones are missing from TCRdb's copy, which holds only in-frame ones; the method was immunoSEQ multiplex PCR. The data hold under 150,000 clones, with 80% to 85% observed a single time. Sequencing was carried out using peripheral blood. The receptors were gathered from a woman aged 55-70 years with acute or convalescent COVID-19.

The chain carries TRBV21-1 and TRBJ2-3; the table's D call of TRBD1 was not tested on the DNA. TRBV21-1 is a listed pseudogene. This CDR3 spans 15 amino acids. CDR3 sequence reads: CASSPPRQETDTQYF. CDR3 DNA: TGTGCCAGCAGCCCACCCCGACAGGAAACAGATACGCAGTATTTT.

This clone was seen a handful of times. The V call is TRBV10-3, the J call TRBJ1-3; D is possibly TRBD1 (5 bases). CDR3 length: 14 residues. Germline lookup yields CDR1 ENHRY and CDR2 SYGVKD. Trimming took 11 bases from V and 4 from J, leaving 18 bases between them. This chain's CDR3 is CAGRRDLVGNTIYF. CDR3 DNA sequence: TGTGCCGGCCGGCGGGACCTCGTGGGAAACACCATATATTTT.

The chain has TRBV3-1 (or the pseudogene TRBV3-2) and TRBJ2-2; D is uncertain. The germline gives CDR1 LGHDT, CDR2 YNNKEL (reference sequence). V was shortened by 2 bases and J by 8 bases, with 3 bases between the two germline ends. The CDR3 sequence is 11 residues long. The CDR3 DNA is TGTGCCAGCAGCCAAATAGGGGAGCTGTTTTTT. Translated: CASSQIGELFF.

The chain employs TRBV4-3 and TRBJ2-1, with 9 positions matching TRBD2. The germline V gene has CDR1 LGHNA and CDR2 YSLEER. The CDR3 extends over 17 amino acids. Losses at the gene ends were 2 bases for V and 5 bases for J; bases not matched to a gene: 10. Written as DNA, the CDR3 is TGCGCCAGCAGCCAATGGGTCTTAGCGGGAGTAAACAATGAGCAGTTCTTC. This sequence encodes CASSQWVLAGVNNEQFF.

CDR3 sequence (DNA): TGTGCCAGCTCACCCCCGCCGGGACAGGGGGGTGGCTACACCTTC. Protein product: CASSPPPGQGGGYTF. This chain links TRBV18 with TRBJ1-2, with 11 bases identical to TRBD1. Trimming removed 3 bases from V and 7 bases from J; junction bases left unmatched: 7. Per germline, CDR1 KGHSH and CDR2 LQKENI. The CDR3 sequence is 15 residues long.

The chain combines TRBV7-3 with TRBJ2-3, with D perhaps matching TRBD1 (5 bases). CDR3 length: 15 amino acids. The V end lost 3 bases, the J end lost 2 bases, and 12 bases lay between the germline ends. From germline, CDR1 is SGHTA and CDR2 FQGTGA. The chain's CDR3 is CASSFGEQVTDTQYF. As DNA, the CDR3 is TGTGCCAGCAGCTTCGGTGAACAGGTCACAGATACGCAGTATTTT.

The CDR3 region has the DNA TGCGCCAGCAGCCAGGGAACAGGGTTGAACTATGGCTACACCTTC. Its translation is CASSQGTGLNYGYTF. The genes are TRBV4-1 and TRBJ1-2; possible D gene TRBD1, 6 bases. Looked up from germline, CDR1 is MGHRA and CDR2 is YSYEKL. The CDR3 has 15 amino acids. V was shortened by 3 bases and J by 2 bases, with 13 bases between the two germline ends.

The rearrangement joins TRBV19 to TRBJ1-2, with a possible D match to TRBD1 (5 bases). Germline V gene data show CDR1 as LNHDA and CDR2 as SQIVND (reference sequence). Between the trimmed V and J ends, which lost 0 bases and 8 bases, there was a span of 10 bases. This CDR3 has 13 residues. CDR3 bases: TGTGCCAGTAGTATAGACAGGGTTGGCGGCTACACCTTC. This codes for CASSIDRVGGYTF.

This chain uses TRBV18 with TRBJ2-7; 8 nucleotides match TRBD1. With V trimmed by 2 bases and J by 4 bases, 7 bases remained unmatched. CDR3 size: 15 residues. CDR1 is KGHSH and CDR2 is LQKENI in the germline V gene. The CDR3 nucleotides are TGTGCCAGCTCACCAGGGACAGGAGTCAGTTACGAGCAGTACTTC. Protein product: CASSPGTGVSYEQYF.

The CDR3 loop reads CASTPRRTDTQYF. In DNA form, the CDR3 reads TGTGCCAGCACCCCGCGCCGCACAGATACGCAGTATTTT. V and J are TRBV6-2 or TRBV6-3 and TRBJ2-3; no clear D gene. The CDR3 is 13 amino acids. Trimming removed 7 bases from V and 1 base from J, with 9 bases in between. Looked up from germline, CDR1 is MNHEY and CDR2 is SVGEGT.

This chain links TRBV9 with TRBJ2-3; TRBD2 is a possible D gene (6 bases). The ends were cut back, 6 bases at V and 7 bases at J, with 18 bases in the middle. This CDR3 has 14 residues. CDR1 is SGDLS, CDR2 YYNGEE, per germline. CDR3 loop: CASNPLGGVHTQYF. CDR3 nucleotides: TGTGCCAGCAACCCACTGGGCGGGGTACATACGCAGTATTTT.

The gene calls are TRBV4-1 and TRBJ1-5; D remains unclear. The V gene lost 1 base and the J gene lost 0 bases, with 7 bases spanning the gap. Germline lookup yields CDR1 MGHRA and CDR2 YSYEKL. The CDR3 consists of 15 residues. The CDR3 DNA reads as TGCGCCAGCAGCCAAGGTTCGGGTAGCAATCAGCCCCAGCATTTT. Amino acids: CASSQGSGSNQPQHF.

The chain employs TRBV4-2 and TRBJ2-2, with 11 nucleotides matching TRBD1. This CDR3 has 16 amino acids. Germline CDR1 LGHNA, CDR2 YNFKEQ. Trimming cost V 3 bases and J 3 bases; bases outside gene matches: 3. The CDR3 coding sequence is TGTGCCAGCAGCCAGGGGGACAGGGGGGACACCGGGGAGCTGTTTTTT. It encodes CASSQGDRGDTGELFF.

V and J are TRBV28 and TRBJ2-7, with TRBD1 matching 8 bases. This CDR3 is 14 amino acids long. Germline CDR1 and CDR2: MDHEN and SYDVKM. The ends lost 3 bases at V and 5 bases at J; junction bases unmatched: 6. The DNA for the CDR3 is TGTGCCAGCAGTTTCTTGGACAGGGCTCACGAGCAGTACTTC. This codes for CASSFLDRAHEQYF.

V gene TRBV3-1 (or the pseudogene TRBV3-2) combines with J gene TRBJ2-1; possible D gene TRBD2, 5 bases. This CDR3 is 18 amino acids long. CDR1 and CDR2 (germline): LGHDT, YNNKEL (reference sequence). Deletions cut 4 bases from V and 2 bases from J, with 21 bases between. The CDR3 sequence: CASSPPPDFSITYNEQFF. CDR3 nucleotide sequence: TGTGCCAGCAGCCCGCCGCCGGACTTTTCAATCACCTACAATGAGCAGTTCTTC.

In regard to this clone: An end of the junction does not agree with germline; a read error may underlie this. J is TRBJ2-7 and V is TRBV12-3 or TRBV12-4; 7 bases are a match to TRBD1. This CDR3 is 11 amino acids long. The CDR3 sequence: CASSKGQVLDF. The CDR3 nucleotides are TGTGCCAGCAGCAAAGGACAGGTCCTAGACTTC.

The V and J genes are TRBV28 and TRBJ1-6; 8 bases match TRBD1. This CDR3 contains 13 residues. The V gene's germline CDR1 is MDHEN and CDR2 SYDVKM. With V trimmed by 6 bases and J by 13 bases, 8 bases remained unmatched. CDR3 amino acids: CASRQDRGRPLHF. CDR3 sequence (DNA): TGTGCCAGCAGACAAGACAGGGGAAGGCCCCTCCACTTT.

The J gene is TRBJ2-3, the V gene TRBV11-2; TRBD2 matches at 8 bases. CDR3 length equals 18 residues. CDR1 SGHAT and CDR2 FQNNGV come from the germline V gene. With 1 base clipped from V and 0 bases from J, the junction kept 9 bases outside the gene matches. CDR3 coding DNA: TGTGCCAGCAGCTTAGTGGCCGGGGCTAGCGGGAGCACAGATACGCAGTATTTT. Translating gives CASSLVAGASGSTDTQYF.

This clone was detected once. The rearrangement uses TRBV11-2 and TRBJ2-7, with a possible D match to TRBD1 (5 bases). This CDR3 is 12 amino acids long. V was pared by 5 bases and J by 3 bases, with 8 bases between. CDR1 and CDR2 from the germline V gene are SGHAT and FQNNGV. The CDR3 sequence: CASSLRGYEQYF. CDR3 in DNA: TGTGCCAGCAGCCTTAGGGGCTACGAGCAGTACTTC.

This clone occurred once. The rearrangement links TRBV5-1 to TRBJ2-5; D is possibly TRBD1 (6 bases). Germline V lookup: CDR1 SGHRS, CDR2 YFSETQ. V lost 1 base and J 5 bases, leaving 9 bases between the germline ends. The CDR3 has 13 amino acids. The CDR3 nucleotides are TGCGCCAGCAGCTTGTATACAGGGGAGACCCAGTACTTC. Its protein is CASSLYTGETQYF.

The chain recombines TRBV21-1 with TRBJ1-4; the table's D gene call, TRBD1, was not cross checked with the DNA. TRBV21-1 is a pseudogene. This CDR3 is built from 19 residues. Here the CDR3 reads CASSHRPGTGPRTNEKLFF. The CDR3 DNA is TGTGCCAGCAGCCACCGTCCCGGGACAGGGCCGAGGACTAATGAAAAACTGTTTTTT.

As to this clone: The junction departs from the called germline gene at one end, perhaps through a read error. The V gene is TRBV20-1, the J gene TRBJ2-1; D is unresolved. CDR3 size: 10 residues. Germline V gene sequence: CDR1 DFQATT, CDR2 SNEGSKA (reference sequence). CDR3 residues: CSAGDNSQFF. The CDR3 DNA is TGCAGTGCTGGAGACAACTCGCAGTTCTTC.

The J gene is TRBJ1-1, the V gene TRBV6-6; D gene uncertain. There are 12 residues in the CDR3. Trimming removed 8 bases from V and 7 bases from J, with 14 bases in between. Germline values: CDR1 MNHNY, CDR2 SVGAGI (reference sequence). CDR3 in DNA: TGTGCCAGCGCCTCCCTAGGAGTTGAAGCTTTCTTT. This gives the protein CASASLGVEAFF.

V gene TRBV19 combines with J gene TRBJ1-3; TRBD1 is a possible D gene (5 bases). The CDR3 totals 14 residues. Germline V gene lookup returns CDR1 LNHDA and CDR2 SQIVND (reference sequence). Trimming left V 2 bases short and J 2 bases short, with 7 bases between. The CDR3 here is CASSISRAGNTIYF. The CDR3 DNA follows: TGTGCCAGTAGTATATCCAGGGCTGGAAACACCATATATTTT.

The gene calls are TRBV6-5 and TRBJ1-1; a possible D gene is TRBD1 (6 bases). Trimming stripped 6 bases from V and 5 bases from J, with 13 bases between. The germline V gene has CDR1 MNHEY and CDR2 SVGAGI. The CDR3 runs 13 residues. CDR3 sequence reads: CASSRDIWTEAFF. CDR3 nucleotides: TGTGCCAGCAGCCGGGACATATGGACTGAAGCTTTCTTT.

This rearrangement joins TRBV2 to TRBJ1-1; maybe TRBD1 (6 bases). Germline V gene data show CDR1 as SNHLY and CDR2 as FYNNEI. This CDR3 has 13 residues. Between the trimmed V and J ends, which lost 8 bases and 0 bases, there was a span of 10 bases. The CDR3 loop reads CASEDSLNTEAFF. In DNA, the CDR3 is TGTGCCAGCGAGGACAGTTTGAACACTGAAGCTTTCTTT.